Below, 9 T cell receptor beta chains from the same sample are listed, as sequenced in a study of T-cell memory formation after mild COVID-19 (dated by TCRdb to about 2021). Library prep was done by 5' RACE. The sequencer listed for this sample is Illumina NovaSeq 6000. TCRdb reran the public reads through fastp at Q25 and MiXCR, keeping productive beta chains. Merged by CDR3 protein, the rows form single entries marked with the most common genes and DNA. Across this sample there are about 470,000 distinct CDR3 sequences, with roughly 18% seen only once. The ten largest clones take up 9% to 15% of the sample. Specimen: PBMCs or a T cell subset sorted from them (not recorded which). All receptors come from an adult woman who had mild COVID-19 (a few samples of this study predate the infection). The sample titles of this study are shuffled in the database, so cell type and time point are left out; the donor was told from shared clones.

This clonotype was counted a few times. An end of the junction differs from the germline gene, which may be a read error. The chain is built from TRBV7-2 and TRBJ2-1; 8 nucleotides line up with TRBD2. The CDR3 is 16 amino acids. The germline V gene encodes CDR1 SGHTA and CDR2 FQGNSA. The CDR3 DNA is TGTTCCAGCAGCTTAAGGGGGGGACTAGTCGGCTATGAGCAGTTCTTC. Translating gives CSSSLRGGLVGYEQFF.

The J gene is TRBJ2-4, the V gene TRBV9; no reliable D call. V was shortened by 0 bases and J by 8 bases, with 18 bases between the two germline ends. There are 16 residues in the CDR3. Germline V gene data show CDR1 as SGDLS and CDR2 as YYNGEE. This chain's CDR3 is CASSVESAASTDIQYF. CDR3 DNA sequence: TGTGCCAGCAGCGTAGAGTCGGCAGCGAGCACTGACATTCAGTACTTC. The full variable domain, completed using reference TRBV9 and TRBJ2-4, is DSGVTQTPKHLITATGQRVTLRCSPRSGDLSVYWYQQSLDQGLQFLIQYYNGEERAKGNILERFSAQQFPDLHSELNLSSLELGDSALYFCASSVESAASTDIQYFGAGTRLSVL.

The V call is TRBV29-1, the J call TRBJ2-1; D possibly uses TRBD1 or TRBD2 (5 bases each). The CDR3 length is 12 residues. Germline-derived CDR1 and CDR2 are SQVTM and ANQGSEA. Trimming took 3 bases from V and 9 from J, leaving 12 bases between them. The CDR3 DNA reads TGCAGCGTTGAGACGGGGCCGCGTGAGCAGTTCTTC. This translates into CSVETGPREQFF.

The chain joins TRBV11-1 to TRBJ2-4; D is ambiguous. In germline, CDR1 is SGHAT, CDR2 FQDESV (reference sequence). CDR3 length: 15 residues. Trimming took 1 base from V and 3 from J, leaving 10 bases between them. This CDR3 is CASSLGGIVKNIQYF. CDR3 nucleotide sequence: TGTGCCAGCAGCTTAGGTGGGATTGTCAAAAACATTCAGTACTTC.

The J gene is TRBJ2-5, the V gene TRBV18, with D possibly TRBD2 on 6 matching bases. Germline CDR1 is KGHSH and CDR2 is LQKENI. V lost 0 bases and J lost 10, with 12 bases in between. The CDR3 loop spans 13 amino acids. The CDR3 DNA reads TGTGCCAGCTCACCACCCTTGCGGGAAGACCAGTACTTC. Translated: CASSPPLREDQYF.

V and J are TRBV5-1 and TRBJ1-1; 7 bases match TRBD1. The CDR3 extends over 15 amino acids. Germline values: CDR1 SGHRS, CDR2 YFSETQ. The trim removed 1 base at V and 1 base at J, leaving 4 bases unmatched. CDR3 nucleotide sequence: TGCGCCAGCAGCTTGTGGGACAGCGCGAACACTGAAGCTTTCTTT. Protein: CASSLWDSANTEAFF.

In its sample, this clonotype was seen a few times. The rearrangement links TRBV7-2 to TRBJ2-3; a possible D gene is TRBD2 (6 bases). Trimming shortened V by 5 bases and J by 2 bases, and 14 bases separated the two germline ends. The CDR3 loop spans 15 amino acids. Germline lookup yields CDR1 SGHTA and CDR2 FQGNSA. CDR3 nucleotide sequence: TGTGCCAGCAGCCTTGGCGGGACCATCACAGATACGCAGTATTTT. Translating it yields CASSLGGTITDTQYF.

V usage is TRBV20-1 and J usage is TRBJ2-1, with TRBD2 matching 10 bases. Unmatched junction bases numbered 5, after V lost 8 bases and J lost 7 bases. Germline V gene sequence: CDR1 DFQATT, CDR2 SNEGSKA (reference sequence). The CDR3 extends over 12 amino acids. DNA for the CDR3: TGCAGTCGCACAGCGGGGGGGAATGAGCAGTTCTTC. It codes for CSRTAGGNEQFF.

This clonotype was recorded many times. The chain is built from TRBV7-2 and TRBJ2-1; 7 nucleotides line up with TRBD2. The CDR3 is 16 residues long. Germline lookup yields CDR1 SGHTA and CDR2 FQGNSA. J was trimmed by 2 bases and V by 1 base; bases with no gene match: 5. The CDR3, as DNA: TGTGCCAGCAGCTTAGTGGCTAGCGGTACCTACAATGAGCAGTTCTTC. Protein product: CASSLVASGTYNEQFF.